This record covers a single TCR beta chain. Antigen unknown. Other DNA sequences in this specimen translate into the identical CDR3. Authors' data handling: Junction-only sequences without quality scores were provided by ImmunoSEQ, so filtering was different. Some clones are missing from TCRdb's copy, which holds only in-frame ones; the method was immunoSEQ multiplex PCR. The DNA was the basis for D and trimming; V, J and clone size are from that table. The sample records some 2,500,000 clones, 93% being singletons. This sample was included in a study of shared clonotypes between healthy human individuals. The study's findings and limits: An effect of sequencing depth on clonotype sharing among donors was expected.

Donors were healthy HIV-negative adults without recently reported acute infections or vaccinations. The V gene lost 4 bases and the J gene lost 0 bases, with 2 bases spanning the gap. The CDR3 totals 11 residues. The germline V gene encodes CDR1 SQVTM and CDR2 ANQGSEA. Sequencing input: naive CD4+ T cells from PBMCs. This sample's subset: CD45RA+ positively selected. This sequence joins TRBV29-1 and TRBJ2-3; D ambiguous. The TCR was taken from a man younger than 30 in good health. Some clones in this sample may be carry-over from other donors' samples. The CDR3 sequence: CSVGSTDTQYF. The CDR3, as DNA: TGCAGCGTTGGGAGCACAGATACGCAGTATTTT.